A selection of T cell receptor beta chains follows, all from one sample in a study of blood T cell repertoires in COVID-19. This table comes from immunoSEQ multiplex PCR, and its TCRdb copy is limited to in-frame clones, with some not included. The table shows around 81,000 clones, with about 80% occurring only once. The specimen sequenced was peripheral blood. The origin of the receptors is a man older than 75 with acute or convalescent COVID-19. CDR3s include the opening cysteine and the closing phenylalanine or tryptophan. The D gene is left open where the match is weak. Only part of the rows carry a size: once, few, many, or a class if the clone is expanded.

V gene: TRBV29-1
D gene: .
clone size: .
J gene: TRBJ2-5
CDR3 DNA: TGCAGCGTTGAGGGATGGGGCACGCCTGGGACCCAGTACTTC
CDR3 protein: CSVEGWGTPGTQYF

V gene: TRBV28
D gene: .
clone size: .
J gene: TRBJ2-1
CDR3 DNA: TGTGCCAGCAGTTTGTGGGCGGGATCTTACAATGAGCAGTTCTTC
CDR3 protein: CASSLWAGSYNEQFF

V gene: TRBV19
D gene: .
clone size: few
J gene: TRBJ1-1
CDR3 DNA: TGTGCCAGTAGTCCCGGAAGGTTGGGTCAGGGGCTGGCTGAAGCTTTCTTT
CDR3 protein: CASSPGRLGQGLAEAFF

V gene: TRBV4-3
D gene: TRBD1
clone size: .
J gene: TRBJ1-1
CDR3 DNA: TGCGCCAGCAGCCAGGTTGGACAGGGGCCAGCTTTCTTT
CDR3 protein: CASSQVGQGPAFF

V gene: TRBV6-5
D gene: .
clone size: .
J gene: TRBJ2-2
CDR3 DNA: TGTGCCAGCAGGGCGGACAGCAGGAACACCGGGGAGCTGTTTTTT
CDR3 protein: CASRADSRNTGELFF

V gene: TRBV5-1
D gene: .
clone size: .
J gene: TRBJ1-4
CDR3 DNA: TGCGCCAGCGCCACCGACCGGGGTAATGAAAAACTGTTTTTT
CDR3 protein: CASATDRGNEKLFF

V gene: TRBV3-1/TRBV3-2
D gene: TRBD1
clone size: .
J gene: TRBJ2-3
CDR3 DNA: TGTGCCAGCAGCCGAGCCTCCAGGGGGGATACGCAGTATTTT
CDR3 protein: CASSRASRGDTQYF

V gene: TRBV5-4
D gene: TRBD1
clone size: .
J gene: TRBJ2-7
CDR3 DNA: TGTGCCAGCAGCCCACAGGGGGCGAGCTCCTACGAGCAGTACTTC
CDR3 protein: CASSPQGASSYEQYF

V gene: TRBV15
D gene: TRBD2
clone size: .
J gene: TRBJ2-3
CDR3 DNA: TGTGCCACCAGCGGCCCGGGGCTAGCGGGGGGCACAGATACGCAGTATTTT
CDR3 protein: CATSGPGLAGGTDTQYF

V gene: TRBV19
D gene: .
clone size: .
J gene: TRBJ1-6
CDR3 DNA: TGTGCCAGTAGTATTCAAGTTGGGGCAGGATCACCCCTCCACTTT
CDR3 protein: CASSIQVGAGSPLHF

V gene: TRBV9
D gene: TRBD1
clone size: .
J gene: TRBJ1-4
CDR3 DNA: TGTGCCAGCAGCGTAACAGGGGTTAATGAAAAACTGTTTTTT
CDR3 protein: CASSVTGVNEKLFF

V gene: TRBV7-6
D gene: TRBD1
clone size: .
J gene: TRBJ2-5
CDR3 DNA: TGTGCCAGCAGCTTGGAGCAGACAGGGGGAAGGGAGACCCAGTACTTC
CDR3 protein: CASSLEQTGGRETQYF

V gene: TRBV6-2/TRBV6-3
D gene: .
clone size: .
J gene: TRBJ1-1
CDR3 DNA: TGTGCCAGCAGTTACGGTGACACCCTGAACACTGAGGCTTTCTTT
CDR3 protein: CASSYGDTLNTEAFF

V gene: TRBV5-1
D gene: .
clone size: .
J gene: TRBJ1-1
CDR3 DNA: TGCGCCAGCAGCTTGGCCCCTTCGAACACTGAAGCTTTCTTT
CDR3 protein: CASSLAPSNTEAFF

V gene: TRBV6-5
D gene: .
clone size: few
J gene: TRBJ1-1
CDR3 DNA: TGTGCCAGCAGTTACTCGATGGGGTCAGGGGCTGAAGCTTTCTTT
CDR3 protein: CASSYSMGSGAEAFF